A selection of T cell receptor beta chains follows, all from one sample in a study of blood T cell repertoires in COVID-19. Assay: immunoSEQ multiplex PCR; the TCRdb copy retains only in-frame clones and omits some. The table has 100,000 to 150,000 clones, over 75% seen once. The sequenced sample consisted of peripheral blood. These receptors originate from a woman of 80 years or more with acute or convalescent COVID-19. Both conserved end residues are part of each CDR3. A D gene is named only where the DNA matches it firmly. Rows may omit the clone size; those that give it use once, few, many or a size class.

j_call v_call clone_size d_call cdr3_nt cdr3_aa
TRBJ2-2 TRBV7-7 . . TGTGCTAGCAGCTCTTCCGGCGGGGAGCTGTTTTTT CASSSSGGELFF
TRBJ1-6 TRBV28 . TRBD1 TGTGCCAGCGGACAGGATAATTCACCCCTCCACTTT CASGQDNSPLHF
TRBJ1-2 TRBV5-4 . . TGTGCCAGCAGCTTGGACCGACAGGCACCGGGGGGCTACACCTTC CASSLDRQAPGGYTF
TRBJ1-1 TRBV9 . TRBD1 TGTGCCAGCAGCCCCCAAATTAACGACAGGGCAGCTTTCTTT CASSPQINDRAAFF
TRBJ1-2 TRBV5-1 few . TGCGCCAGCAGCTTGGGTGAGCTCTATGGCTACACCTTC CASSLGELYGYTF
TRBJ2-3 TRBV9 . . TGTGCCAGCAGCCCCCAGATCACAGATACGCAGTATTTT CASSPQITDTQYF
TRBJ2-3 TRBV29-1 . TRBD2 TGCAGCGTTGAAACTAGCGGGGGGGCAGAAGATACGCAGTATTTT CSVETSGGAEDTQYF
TRBJ2-3 TRBV28 few TRBD1 TGTGCCAGCAGTTGGACAGGGAGCACAGATACGCAGTATTTT CASSWTGSTDTQYF
TRBJ2-3 TRBV5-6 . . TGTGCCAGCAGCTTAAGGGGCCAGGGGAATACGCAGTATTTT CASSLRGQGNTQYF
TRBJ1-2 TRBV5-1 . . TGCGCCAGCAGCCCACCCGCCGAGGGTCGGCGGTATGGCTACACCTTC CASSPPAEGRRYGYTF
TRBJ1-2 TRBV4-2 . . TGTGCCAGCAGCCAAGAAGCCGTCCACCAGGGAGGCTACACCTTC CASSQEAVHQGGYTF
TRBJ1-4 TRBV5-6 . TRBD1 TGTGCCAGCAGCTCAGACAGGGGGAGGCTGTTTTTT CASSSDRGRLFF
TRBJ1-1 TRBV5-1 . . TGCGCCAGCAGCTTGGGTACAGTTAACACTGAAGCTTTCTTT CASSLGTVNTEAFF
TRBJ2-1 TRBV11-3 . TRBD2 TGTGCCAGCAGCTTGCGGGGGAATGCCCGTGAGCAGTTCTTC CASSLRGNAREQFF
TRBJ1-1 TRBV11-2 . TRBD1 TGTGCCAGCACCAATAGGGGGCCCTGGCCAGCGGAAGCTTTCTTT CASTNRGPWPAEAFF
TRBJ2-2 TRBV4-3 once TRBD1 TGCGCCAGCAGCCAAGTCGGGGACAGGTTCACCGGGGAGCTGTTTTTT CASSQVGDRFTGELFF
TRBJ2-5 TRBV5-1 . TRBD1 TGCGCCAGCAGCTTGGATCCCCAGACAGGGGGCGGAGAGACCCAGTACTTC CASSLDPQTGGGETQYF
TRBJ1-1 TRBV2 . . TGTGCCAGCAGAGTGACAGGGAACACTGAAGCTTTCTTT CASRVTGNTEAFF
TRBJ1-1 TRBV6-4 . . TGTGCCAGCAGTGCGGGGTTTGGTGAAGCTTTCTTT CASSAGFGEAFF
TRBJ2-3 TRBV5-1 . . TGCGCCAGCAGCTTGACTCGCACAGATACGCAGTATTTT CASSLTRTDTQYF
TRBJ1-4 TRBV2 . . TGTGCCAGCCAGGGACTCTTATTTGAAAAACTGTTTTTT CASQGLLFEKLFF
TRBJ1-2 TRBV5-6 once . TGTGCCAGCAGCTTGGTGGGAGGAGACTATGGCTACACCTTC CASSLVGGDYGYTF
TRBJ1-1 TRBV4-1 . . TGCGCCAGCAGTTACCAGATGAACACTGAAGCTTTCTTT CASSYQMNTEAFF
TRBJ2-3 TRBV7-2 . . TGTGCCAGCAGCACGATCCCACACCCCCCAGATACGCAGTATTTT CASSTIPHPPDTQYF
TRBJ1-5 TRBV29-1 . TRBD1 TGCAGCGGGCGGACAGGGGAAAATCAGCCCCAGCATTTT CSGRTGENQPQHF
TRBJ1-2 TRBV4-1 . . TGCGCCAGCAGCCAAGACGGGGACAATGAGGGTGGCTACACCTTC CASSQDGDNEGGYTF
TRBJ1-1 TRBV6-5 . . TGTGCCAGCAGTTACAGTTATCAGGGCCGAACTGAAGCTTTCTTT CASSYSYQGRTEAFF
TRBJ2-2 TRBV7-2 . TRBD1 TGTGCCAGCAGCTTAGGTACAGGGGGCTCCGGGGAGCTGTTTTTT CASSLGTGGSGELFF
TRBJ1-1 TRBV29-1 . . TGCAGCGTGGATAACAGGGCCGGGACTGAAGCTTTCTTT CSVDNRAGTEAFF
TRBJ2-1 TRBV18 . TRBD2 TGTGCCAGCTCACCCCCGGGGACTAGCCTTAACAATGAGCAGTTCTTC CASSPPGTSLNNEQFF
TRBJ1-2 TRBV15 . TRBD1 TGTGCCACCAGCACGCGGACAGGGGGTCTCTATGGCTACACCTTC CATSTRTGGLYGYTF